Listed below are T cell receptor beta chains from one sample, sequenced in a study of shared clonotypes between healthy human individuals. Some clones are missing from TCRdb's copy, which holds only in-frame ones; the method was immunoSEQ multiplex PCR. The table records some 2,500,000 clones, roughly 93% of them present only once. Sequencing input: naive CD4+ T cells from PBMCs. The receptors were sampled from a man aged 18 to 29 in good health. Some clones in this sample may be carry-over from other donors' samples. The CDR3 runs from the conserved cysteine through the conserved F or W. Fields, in order: CDR3 length, V gene, clone size, J gene, D gene, CDR3 DNA, CDR3 protein. A D gene is named only where the DNA matches it firmly. Only some rows state a clone size, as once, few, many or a class for expanded clones.

cdr3_length: 14
v_call: TRBV5-1
clone_size: -
j_call: TRBJ2-7
d_call: TRBD2
cdr3_nt: TGCGCCAGCATGCCCTCGGGGGGGTCCTCCGAGCAGTACTTC
cdr3_aa: CASMPSGGSSEQYF

cdr3_length: 15
v_call: TRBV6-6
clone_size: -
j_call: TRBJ1-5
d_call: -
cdr3_nt: TGTGCCAGCAGCTTACGCCAGAATAGCAATCAGCCCCAGCATTTT
cdr3_aa: CASSLRQNSNQPQHF

cdr3_length: 14
v_call: TRBV4-3
clone_size: -
j_call: TRBJ1-1
d_call: -
cdr3_nt: TGCGCCAGCAGCCAAGAGGGGGCCCTCGCTGGGGCTTTCTTT
cdr3_aa: CASSQEGALAGAFF

cdr3_length: 12
v_call: TRBV5-4
clone_size: few
j_call: TRBJ2-3
d_call: -
cdr3_nt: TGTGCCAGCAGCTTGGCCACAGATACGCAGTATTTT
cdr3_aa: CASSLATDTQYF

cdr3_length: 14
v_call: TRBV5-4
clone_size: -
j_call: TRBJ2-7
d_call: TRBD2
cdr3_nt: TGTGCCAGCAGCTTTGGCGGGGGGCCCTACGAGCAGTACTTC
cdr3_aa: CASSFGGGPYEQYF

cdr3_length: 20
v_call: TRBV19
clone_size: -
j_call: TRBJ2-6
d_call: TRBD2
cdr3_nt: TGTGCCAGTAGTATAACCGGACTAGCGGGTTTCCTGTCTGGGGCCAACGTCCTGACTTTC
cdr3_aa: CASSITGLAGFLSGANVLTF

cdr3_length: 18
v_call: TRBV5-1
clone_size: -
j_call: TRBJ2-1
d_call: TRBD2
cdr3_nt: TGCGCCAGCAGCTTTTGGGGGACTAGCGGTACAAGGGACAATGAGCAGTTCTTC
cdr3_aa: CASSFWGTSGTRDNEQFF

cdr3_length: 15
v_call: TRBV6-1
clone_size: -
j_call: TRBJ2-7
d_call: TRBD2
cdr3_nt: TGTGCCAGCAGACCCACTAGCGCAAGCTCCTACGAGCAGTACTTC
cdr3_aa: CASRPTSASSYEQYF

cdr3_length: 16
v_call: TRBV27
clone_size: -
j_call: TRBJ2-2
d_call: -
cdr3_nt: TGTGCCAGCAGCGGCCTGGGACCCGCGAACACCGGGGAGCTGTTTTTT
cdr3_aa: CASSGLGPANTGELFF

cdr3_length: 14
v_call: TRBV18
clone_size: -
j_call: TRBJ2-4
d_call: TRBD1
cdr3_nt: TGTGCCAGCTCACCGTCCAACAGGGGGAACATTCAGTACTTC
cdr3_aa: CASSPSNRGNIQYF

cdr3_length: 14
v_call: TRBV6-5
clone_size: -
j_call: TRBJ2-3
d_call: -
cdr3_nt: TGTGCCAGCAGTCTCAGGGAGGTCACAGATACGCAGTATTTT
cdr3_aa: CASSLREVTDTQYF

cdr3_length: 12
v_call: TRBV15
clone_size: -
j_call: TRBJ1-1
d_call: -
cdr3_nt: TGTGCCACCAGCAGAGTAGGGACTGAAGCTTTCTTT
cdr3_aa: CATSRVGTEAFF

cdr3_length: 16
v_call: TRBV9
clone_size: -
j_call: TRBJ1-1
d_call: -
cdr3_nt: TGTGCCAGCAGCCCTCAAACTGGGGGGGCGGACACTGAAGCTTTCTTT
cdr3_aa: CASSPQTGGADTEAFF

cdr3_length: 14
v_call: TRBV27
clone_size: few
j_call: TRBJ1-5
d_call: TRBD1
cdr3_nt: TGTGCCAGCAGTTCGGCAGGGGGCCATCAGCCCCAGCATTTT
cdr3_aa: CASSSAGGHQPQHF

cdr3_length: 11
v_call: TRBV28
clone_size: -
j_call: TRBJ1-2
d_call: -
cdr3_nt: TGTGCCAGCAGGGGGAATCTAGGCTACACCTTC
cdr3_aa: CASRGNLGYTF

cdr3_length: 17
v_call: TRBV11-2
clone_size: -
j_call: TRBJ1-1
d_call: -
cdr3_nt: TGTGCCAGCAGCTTAGATCGGGTAGGCGCCCGAGGAACTGAAGCTTTCTTT
cdr3_aa: CASSLDRVGARGTEAFF

cdr3_length: 16
v_call: TRBV7-8
clone_size: -
j_call: TRBJ2-1
d_call: TRBD2
cdr3_nt: TGTGCCAGCAGCTTATTATCGGGACTACGGTCAAATGAGCAGTTCTTC
cdr3_aa: CASSLLSGLRSNEQFF

cdr3_length: 16
v_call: TRBV15
clone_size: -
j_call: TRBJ2-3
d_call: -
cdr3_nt: TGTGCCACCAGCAGAGGGGCAGGGGTAGGGACAGATACGCAGTATTTT
cdr3_aa: CATSRGAGVGTDTQYF

cdr3_length: 16
v_call: TRBV4-2
clone_size: -
j_call: TRBJ2-1
d_call: TRBD1
cdr3_nt: TGTGCCAGCAGCCAAGAGGGAAGGGGGCCGTACAATGAGCAGTTCTTC
cdr3_aa: CASSQEGRGPYNEQFF

cdr3_length: 14
v_call: TRBV6-5
clone_size: -
j_call: TRBJ2-7
d_call: -
cdr3_nt: TGTGCCAGCAGTTACTCGCGCAACCTCTACGAGCAGTACTTC
cdr3_aa: CASSYSRNLYEQYF

cdr3_length: 14
v_call: TRBV5-6
clone_size: few
j_call: TRBJ1-2
d_call: -
cdr3_nt: TGTGCCAGCAGCTTTCGGGAGGGAGTGGGAGGCTACACCTTC
cdr3_aa: CASSFREGVGGYTF

cdr3_length: 16
v_call: TRBV10-1
clone_size: -
j_call: TRBJ2-3
d_call: TRBD2
cdr3_nt: TGCGCCAGCAGTGAGCGGCTAGCGGGAGGGCCAGATACGCAGTATTTT
cdr3_aa: CASSERLAGGPDTQYF

cdr3_length: 14
v_call: TRBV5-1
clone_size: -
j_call: TRBJ2-5
d_call: TRBD1
cdr3_nt: TGCGCCAGCAGCTTGAGGACAGGTCAAGAGACCCAGTACTTC
cdr3_aa: CASSLRTGQETQYF

cdr3_length: 18
v_call: TRBV28
clone_size: -
j_call: TRBJ2-7
d_call: -
cdr3_nt: TGTGCCAGCAGTCCCACGCCTTCCCACAGGGCGTCCTCCTACGAGCAGTACTTC
cdr3_aa: CASSPTPSHRASSYEQYF

cdr3_length: 14
v_call: TRBV19
clone_size: -
j_call: TRBJ2-1
d_call: -
cdr3_nt: TGTGCCAGTATAGGACGAGGGGGCTACAATGAGCAGTTCTTC
cdr3_aa: CASIGRGGYNEQFF

cdr3_length: 15
v_call: TRBV18
clone_size: -
j_call: TRBJ2-5
d_call: TRBD2
cdr3_nt: TGTGCCAGCTCGCGGGGGAGCGGGAGTGGAGAGACCCAGTACTTC
cdr3_aa: CASSRGSGSGETQYF

cdr3_length: 17
v_call: TRBV4-2
clone_size: -
j_call: TRBJ2-3
d_call: TRBD2
cdr3_nt: TGTGCCAGCAGCCAAGATGGGACTAGCGGGAGCTCTGATACGCAGTATTTT
cdr3_aa: CASSQDGTSGSSDTQYF

cdr3_length: 13
v_call: TRBV6-6
clone_size: -
j_call: TRBJ2-3
d_call: -
cdr3_nt: TGTGCCAGCAGTTACGAGCTATTGGATACGCAGTATTTT
cdr3_aa: CASSYELLDTQYF

cdr3_length: 15
v_call: TRBV29-1
clone_size: -
j_call: TRBJ1-1
d_call: TRBD1
cdr3_nt: TGCAGAGGTGGATCCCCGGGACAGGGAAGGACTGAAGCTTTCTTT
cdr3_aa: CRGGSPGQGRTEAFF

cdr3_length: 14
v_call: TRBV4-3
clone_size: -
j_call: TRBJ2-5
d_call: TRBD2
cdr3_nt: TGCGCCAGCAGCCAAGATAGCGGGCTCGAGACCCAGTACTTC
cdr3_aa: CASSQDSGLETQYF

cdr3_length: 15
v_call: TRBV27
clone_size: -
j_call: TRBJ2-7
d_call: -
cdr3_nt: TGTGCCAGCATCGCAAGCGGTCGCTACCCTGGCGAGCAGTACTTC
cdr3_aa: CASIASGRYPGEQYF

cdr3_length: 15
v_call: TRBV6-5
clone_size: -
j_call: TRBJ2-1
d_call: TRBD2
cdr3_nt: TGTGCCAGCACCCAACGACTAGCGGGGTACAATGAGCAGTTCTTC
cdr3_aa: CASTQRLAGYNEQFF

cdr3_length: 20
v_call: TRBV27
clone_size: once
j_call: TRBJ2-6
d_call: TRBD1
cdr3_nt: TGTGCCAGCAGTTCCTTAAAAGTGACAGGGATGAGCTCTGGGGCCAACGTCCTGACTTTC
cdr3_aa: CASSSLKVTGMSSGANVLTF

cdr3_length: 13
v_call: TRBV7-9
clone_size: -
j_call: TRBJ2-1
d_call: -
cdr3_nt: TGTGCCACTGAGGGGGTCTCCTACAATGAGCAGTTCTTC
cdr3_aa: CATEGVSYNEQFF

cdr3_length: 15
v_call: TRBV18
clone_size: -
j_call: TRBJ2-1
d_call: -
cdr3_nt: TGTGCCAGCTCACCACTTACTACTACTTACAATGAGCAGTTCTTC
cdr3_aa: CASSPLTTTYNEQFF

cdr3_length: 15
v_call: TRBV10-3
clone_size: -
j_call: TRBJ2-2
d_call: -
cdr3_nt: TGTGCCATATTTCCGGACAGATCAAACACCGGGGAGCTGTTTTTT
cdr3_aa: CAIFPDRSNTGELFF

cdr3_length: 19
v_call: TRBV4-1
clone_size: -
j_call: TRBJ1-3
d_call: -
cdr3_nt: TGCGCCAGCAGCCAAGAAGGTGGCAGCTTTAAGGGTACTGGAAACACCATATATTTT
cdr3_aa: CASSQEGGSFKGTGNTIYF

cdr3_length: 17
v_call: TRBV19
clone_size: -
j_call: TRBJ2-3
d_call: TRBD2
cdr3_nt: TGTGCCAGTAGTATACTAGCGGGACCTACCCAAGGAGGTACGCAGTATTTT
cdr3_aa: CASSILAGPTQGGTQYF

cdr3_length: 14
v_call: TRBV2
clone_size: -
j_call: TRBJ2-2
d_call: TRBD2
cdr3_nt: TGTGCCAGCATAGGTGGGGGGGTCGCCGGGGAGCTGTTTTTT
cdr3_aa: CASIGGGVAGELFF

cdr3_length: 16
v_call: TRBV7-9
clone_size: -
j_call: TRBJ2-7
d_call: TRBD1
cdr3_nt: TGTGCCAGCAGCCCCCGCCGGACAGGCGACAACTACGAGCAGTACTTC
cdr3_aa: CASSPRRTGDNYEQYF

cdr3_length: 17
v_call: TRBV5-1
clone_size: -
j_call: TRBJ2-2
d_call: -
cdr3_nt: TGCGCCAGCAGCTCTAATCTGGTGCAGGCGAACACCGGGGAGCTGTTTTTT
cdr3_aa: CASSSNLVQANTGELFF

cdr3_length: 13
v_call: TRBV7-3
clone_size: -
j_call: TRBJ1-5
d_call: -
cdr3_nt: TGTGCCAGCAGCCTCGACAGTAATCAGCCCCAGCATTTT
cdr3_aa: CASSLDSNQPQHF

cdr3_length: 15
v_call: TRBV2
clone_size: once
j_call: TRBJ2-1
d_call: -
cdr3_nt: TGTGCCAGCAGCTTTCTTCGCGGGACCTACAATGAGCAGTTCTTC
cdr3_aa: CASSFLRGTYNEQFF

cdr3_length: 15
v_call: TRBV28
clone_size: -
j_call: TRBJ2-3
d_call: TRBD1
cdr3_nt: TGTGCCAGCAGTCCCCCGGGACAGGGGAAGGGTACGCAGTATTTT
cdr3_aa: CASSPPGQGKGTQYF

cdr3_length: 13
v_call: TRBV12-5
clone_size: -
j_call: TRBJ2-5
d_call: -
cdr3_nt: TGTGCTAGTGGTGCGGACAGCCAAGAGACCCAGTACTTC
cdr3_aa: CASGADSQETQYF

cdr3_length: 15
v_call: TRBV18
clone_size: -
j_call: TRBJ1-4
d_call: -
cdr3_nt: TGTGCCAGCTCACCAGGCAGGGCTTCCCCGGGGGAACTGTTTTTT
cdr3_aa: CASSPGRASPGELFF

cdr3_length: 14
v_call: TRBV18
clone_size: -
j_call: TRBJ1-3
d_call: TRBD1
cdr3_nt: TGTGCCAGCTCACCTGACAGGGTTGCAAACACCATATATTTT
cdr3_aa: CASSPDRVANTIYF

cdr3_length: 14
v_call: TRBV7-2
clone_size: -
j_call: TRBJ1-1
d_call: -
cdr3_nt: TGTGCCAGCAGCTTAGTCGGGGGGAACACTGAAGCTTTCTTT
cdr3_aa: CASSLVGGNTEAFF

cdr3_length: 13
v_call: TRBV18
clone_size: -
j_call: TRBJ2-5
d_call: -
cdr3_nt: TGTGCCAGCTCACCACCAACGTGGGAGACCCAGTACTTC
cdr3_aa: CASSPPTWETQYF

cdr3_length: 16
v_call: TRBV7-8
clone_size: -
j_call: TRBJ2-5
d_call: -
cdr3_nt: TGTGCCAGCAGCTCCCATTTAGGTGGGGGCAGGGAGACCCAGTACTTC
cdr3_aa: CASSSHLGGGRETQYF

cdr3_length: 16
v_call: TRBV5-1
clone_size: -
j_call: TRBJ1-4
d_call: -
cdr3_nt: TGCGCCAGCAGCTCTACCTCAGTTGCAACTAATGAAAAACTGTTTTTT
cdr3_aa: CASSSTSVATNEKLFF

cdr3_length: 12
v_call: TRBV29-1
clone_size: -
j_call: TRBJ1-5
d_call: -
cdr3_nt: TGCAGCGTGGGACAATCCAATCAGCCCCAGCATTTT
cdr3_aa: CSVGQSNQPQHF

cdr3_length: 14
v_call: TRBV28
clone_size: -
j_call: TRBJ2-7
d_call: -
cdr3_nt: TGTGCCAGCTCCCTGAGGACTATTTTCAACGAGCAGTACTTC
cdr3_aa: CASSLRTIFNEQYF

cdr3_length: 15
v_call: TRBV6-6
clone_size: -
j_call: TRBJ2-1
d_call: -
cdr3_nt: TGTGCCAGCAGTGGGATCCGGGACTTTTCCAATGAGCAGTTCTTC
cdr3_aa: CASSGIRDFSNEQFF